The next 11 T cell receptor beta chains were all read from a single sample in a study of shared clonotypes between healthy human individuals. Produced via immunoSEQ multiplex PCR; TCRdb's table is partial and in-frame only. Of under 2,500,000 clones listed, nearly 97% were seen once; the top ten hold roughly 0.13%. Sample: naive CD4+ T cells sorted from blood. Indicated subset: CD45RA+ positively selected. The receptors here all came from a young man in good health.

The chain joins TRBV25-1 to TRBJ2-7; TRBD1 matches at 10 bases. This CDR3 comprises 15 residues. After removal of 4 bases from V and 4 bases from J, the junction contained 7 bases not matched to a gene. Germline CDR1 MGHDK, CDR2 SYGVNS. Written as DNA, the CDR3 is TGTGCCAGCAGTGCCCGGGACAGGGGTCTGTACGAGCAGTACTTC. As protein: CASSARDRGLYEQYF.

In this sample, this clone turned up once. The chain uses TRBV14 and TRBJ1-2; tentative D call: TRBD1 (5 bases). This CDR3 has 15 amino acids. V lost 0 bases to trimming and J lost 4 bases, with 12 bases between them. Germline CDR1 SGHDN, CDR2 FVKESK. The CDR3 sequence: CASSQDEAGPYGYTF. CDR3 bases: TGTGCCAGCAGCCAAGACGAAGCAGGGCCCTATGGCTACACCTTC.

The rearrangement uses TRBV4-2 and TRBJ2-3; D is uncertain. V dropped 4 bases and J dropped 1 base, with 15 bases sitting between them. CDR1 is LGHNA and CDR2 is YNFKEQ in the germline V gene. The length of the CDR3 is 16 residues. The CDR3 sequence is CASSPVGTSGTDTQYF. DNA of the CDR3: TGTGCCAGCAGCCCAGTGGGAACTTCGGGCACAGATACGCAGTATTTT.

This chain uses TRBV6-1 with TRBJ1-3; no definite D call. Looked up from germline, CDR1 is MNHNS and CDR2 is SASEGT. V dropped 0 bases and J dropped 0 bases, with 9 bases sitting between them. The CDR3 is made up of 16 amino acids. The CDR3: CASSEARPVSGNTIYF. CDR3 DNA sequence: TGTGCCAGCAGTGAAGCTCGACCGGTCTCTGGAAACACCATATATTTT.

This sequence joins TRBV5-1 and TRBJ1-1; 9 nucleotides align to TRBD1. Germline V gene lookup returns CDR1 SGHRS and CDR2 YFSETQ. The length of the CDR3 is 15 residues. V trimming: 4 bases; J trimming: 3 bases; junction bases outside the gene matches: 7. CDR3 coding DNA: TGCGCCAGCAGCACAGGGGGCGCGGGGGACACTGAAGCTTTCTTT. Protein sequence: CASSTGGAGDTEAFF.

A single count supports this clone. The chain joins TRBV15 to TRBJ1-6; D may be TRBD1 (5 bases). The CDR3 runs 18 residues. V lost 0 bases and J 2 bases, leaving 14 bases between the germline ends. CDR1 and CDR2 from the germline V gene are LNHNV and YYDKDF (reference sequence). The CDR3 is CATSRDGGDSAYNSPLHF. CDR3 DNA sequence: TGTGCCACCAGCAGAGATGGGGGGGACTCAGCCTATAATTCACCCCTCCACTTT.

This chain links TRBV29-1 with TRBJ2-1; 9 nucleotides match TRBD2. Trimming took 3 bases from V and 7 from J; bases not matched to a gene: 10. Germline V lookup: CDR1 SQVTM, CDR2 ANQGSEA. CDR3 length: 15 amino acids. CDR3 nucleotides: TGCAGCGTTGAGGGCGGGGGGGCCTCGTTTAATGAGCAGTTCTTC. This encodes CSVEGGGASFNEQFF.

V is TRBV11-2 and J is TRBJ2-3; D is unclear. V gave up 3 bases and J gave up 2 bases, with 12 bases separating them. Germline V gene data show CDR1 as SGHAT and CDR2 as FQNNGV. This CDR3 has 15 amino acids. The CDR3 DNA follows: TGTGCCAGCAGCTTTACAGACGGAGACACAGATACGCAGTATTTT. It specifies CASSFTDGDTDTQYF.

This clone was seen more than once but under ten times. The rearrangement joins TRBV6-1 to TRBJ1-5; TRBD1 is a possible D gene (5 bases). This CDR3 contains 14 residues. Looked up from germline, CDR1 is MNHNS and CDR2 is SASEGT. Between the trimmed V and J ends, which lost 2 bases and 5 bases, there was a span of 10 bases. The CDR3 region is CASSEFGGDQPQHF. The CDR3 DNA reads as TGTGCCAGCAGTGAATTTGGGGGGGATCAGCCCCAGCATTTT.

The rearrangement uses TRBV5-1 and TRBJ2-7; D may correspond to TRBD1 or TRBD2 (5 bases each). Trimming stripped 0 bases from V and 10 bases from J, with 14 bases between. The CDR3 has 13 residues. The germline gives CDR1 SGHRS, CDR2 YFSETQ. The CDR3, as DNA: TGCGCCAGCAGCTTGGCCGAGGGGAGCGTCCAGTACTTC. Translated, it gives CASSLAEGSVQYF.

The V gene is TRBV7-9, the J gene TRBJ2-1; tentatively, D is TRBD1 (5 bases). Germline-derived CDR1 and CDR2 are SEHNR and FQNEAQ (reference sequence). This CDR3 comprises 18 residues. Between the trimmed V and J ends, which lost 4 bases and 0 bases, there was a span of 19 bases. CDR3 coding DNA: TGTGCCAGCAGCTCTATCCAGGGTAGCACTAACTCCTACAATGAGCAGTTCTTC. Amino acids: CASSSIQGSTNSYNEQFF.